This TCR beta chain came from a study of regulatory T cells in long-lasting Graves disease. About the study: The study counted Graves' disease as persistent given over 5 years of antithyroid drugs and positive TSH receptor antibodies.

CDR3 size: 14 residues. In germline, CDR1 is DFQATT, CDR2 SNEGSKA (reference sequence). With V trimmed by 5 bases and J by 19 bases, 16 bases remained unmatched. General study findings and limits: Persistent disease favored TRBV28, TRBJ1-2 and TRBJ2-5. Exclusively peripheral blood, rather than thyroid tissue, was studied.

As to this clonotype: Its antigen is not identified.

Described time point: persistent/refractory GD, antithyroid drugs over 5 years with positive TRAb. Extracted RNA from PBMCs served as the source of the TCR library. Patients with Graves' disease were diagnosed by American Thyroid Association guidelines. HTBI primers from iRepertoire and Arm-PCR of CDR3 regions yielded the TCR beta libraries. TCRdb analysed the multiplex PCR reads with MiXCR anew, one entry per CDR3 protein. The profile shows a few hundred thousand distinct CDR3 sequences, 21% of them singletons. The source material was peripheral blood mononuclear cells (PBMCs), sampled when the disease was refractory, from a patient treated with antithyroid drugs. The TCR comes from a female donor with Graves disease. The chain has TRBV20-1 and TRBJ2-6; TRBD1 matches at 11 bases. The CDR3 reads CSAPRWDRGTTLTF. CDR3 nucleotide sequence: TGCAGTGCTCCTAGGTGGGACAGGGGGACTACTCTAACTTTC.